What follows describes a single TCR beta chain. This clone turned up a few times. Its antigen specificity is not known. No base qualities exist here, and no much larger clone lies one base off it. There are 15 amino acids in the CDR3, from cysteine to phenylalanine inclusive. Only the CDR3 region is kept as DNA, spanning 45 bases read in frame from base 1. Sequences MGHDK (CDR1) and SYGVNS (CDR2) are obtained from the germline V gene. Between the V and J ends, shortened by 3 bases and 5 bases respectively, the junction contains 11 bases. The data belong to a study of CD8+ T cells in alopecia areata (dated by TCRdb to 2016 to 2019). Notes on the research overall: Treated patients were enrolled in an open-label pilot trial of oral tofacitinib, 5 to 10 mg twice daily, for moderate-to-severe alopecia areata. RNA was extracted with the PAXgene miRNA kit for fixed scalp, the miRNeasy kit for PBMCs, and the RNeasy kit for mouse skin. Scalp clonality was compared among normal scalp (n=4), patchy alopecia areata scalp (n=8), and alopecia totalis/universalis scalp (n=8). TCRbeta CDR3 regions were amplified by immunoSEQ multiplex PCR with 35 Vbeta forward and 13 Jbeta reverse primers. Patients received tofacitinib for 6 to 18 months and were then followed off drug for 6 months to check for delayed response and recurrence. The study used high-throughput TCRbeta sequencing to examine T cell clonal expansion in alopecia areata, in both the C3H/HeJ mouse model and human patients. Human TCRbeta sequencing covered scalp tissue and sorted CD4+ and CD8+ peripheral blood T cells from patchy and totalis/universalis alopecia areata patients and healthy controls. The SALT score, which quantifies the percentage of affected scalp surface area, was used to measure disease severity in treated patients. Biopsies were taken from tofacitinib-treated patients at baseline and again at 4 and 24 weeks into treatment, and several of those patients also had a later scalp biopsy.

The time point label on this specimen signifies: roughly 27 days on oral tofacitinib. The label giving this sample's treatment or condition can be read as: oral pan-JAK inhibitor, 5-10 mg twice daily. Peripheral blood and lesional scalp punch biopsies were obtained from patients with alopecia areata. Scalp biopsies from humans were placed right away in PAXgene tissue containers for fixation. General findings and caveats noted by the study authors: Compared with mice, TCR sequences shared between patients were less clear, possibly partly because of HLA diversity across the patient population. With tofacitinib, both scalp clonality and the number of expanded CD8+ clones among the top 100 scalp clones went down significantly. Many expanded lesional clones persisted in scalp and blood during tofacitinib treatment, which may partly explain relapse after stopping treatment. Higher clonality and more expanded CD8+ clones were observed in lesional scalp than in normal scalp, particularly in alopecia totalis/universalis, a finding suggestive of antigenic drive. Unlike mouse skin, where gammadelta T cells dominate, normal human skin contains resident alphabeta T cells that get sequenced too, which complicates analysis of the scalp TCR repertoire. The treated cohort was small, with a single nonresponder, so links between baseline CD8+ expansion and response need larger studies.

Libraries were constructed by the immunoSEQ multiplex PCR assay. RNA was extracted from all samples and reverse transcribed into cDNA as template for TCR sequencing. First-strand cDNA was synthesized with SuperScript III using a 2:1 mix of oligo-dT and random hexamers. A synthetic immune receptor repertoire was used to measure amplification bias, and any remaining bias was corrected computationally. Concerning the study's data processing: Raw reads were preprocessed to remove errors, and CDR3 was defined according to IMGT conventions as the region from the conserved cysteine to phenylalanine. Clonality was computed by normalizing Shannon entropy by log2 of the number of productive unique TCRs and subtracting the result from 1. Scalp TCRbeta sequences were cross-referenced with sorted blood CD4 and CD8 repertoires so that the CD4 or CD8 identity of scalp clones could be inferred. TCRdb took this table from immuneACCESS and kept in-frame rearrangements with V and J called. Such tables lack part of the clones; where checked against another copy, unresolved V genes explain under half of the gap, and the rest is unexplained. Clonal size and the V and J genes are those of that table, whereas D and trimming came from the DNA. The sample contains approximately 6,900 clones, approximately 71% of them found a single time. 16% of the sample lies in the top ten.

The sequence joins TRBV25-1 to TRBJ1-6, with a tentative D gene TRBD1 over 5 matching bases. The receptor comes from a human donor with alopecia areata. The sequenced sample was skin, obtained at week 4, from a patient treated with tofacitinib. The CDR3 protein sequence reads: CASSDSRGNNSPLHF. The sequenced DNA: TGTGCCAGCAGTGACTCGAGGGGCAATAATTCACCCCTCCACTTT.